Below, 16 T cell receptor beta chains from the same sample are listed, as sequenced in a study of blood T cell repertoires in COVID-19 (dated by TCRdb to the early 2020s). Libraries came from the immunoSEQ multiplex PCR assay. Entries here come from immuneACCESS through TCRdb and include only in-frame sequences with V and J called. Some clones fail to appear in such tables; in the studies checked, an unresolved V gene covers under half of the shortfall, and the cause of the remainder is unknown. Here the sample has some 400,000 clones; around 90% occur a single time. The ten largest clonotypes hold about 7% of the sample. Sequences were obtained from peripheral blood. Receptors were obtained from a man between 18 and 29 years old with active or convalescent COVID-19.

The chain has TRBV9 and TRBJ2-3, with 7 bases matching TRBD2. Trimming cost V 4 bases and J 0 bases; bases outside gene matches: 2. Germline V gene lookup returns CDR1 SGDLS and CDR2 YYNGEE. The CDR3 sequence is 14 residues long. The CDR3 sequence is CASSWTSSTDTQYF. The CDR3 DNA reads as TGTGCCAGCAGCTGGACTAGTAGCACAGATACGCAGTATTTT.

V gene TRBV28 combines with J gene TRBJ2-3; 8 bases match TRBD2. The CDR3 runs to 14 residues. J was trimmed by 3 bases and V by 9 bases; bases with no gene match: 8. The V gene's germline CDR1 is MDHEN and CDR2 SYDVKM. The CDR3 nucleotides read TGTGCCAGTTTAGCGGGAATCGGTACAGATACGCAGTATTTT. This gives the protein CASLAGIGTDTQYF.

At least ten counts were recorded for this clone. The V and J genes are TRBV27 and TRBJ1-1; 9 bases line up with TRBD1. The germline V gene has CDR1 MNHEY and CDR2 SMNVEV (reference sequence). The trim removed 10 bases at V and 11 bases at J, leaving 11 bases unmatched. There are 12 residues in the CDR3. CDR3 DNA sequence: TGTGCCACCAGAACAGGGGGCTCAGGGGCTTTCTTT. It yields the protein CATRTGGSGAFF.

The rearrangement uses TRBV29-1 and TRBJ1-1, with a weak D call TRBD1 (5 bases). With 3 bases removed from V and 1 base from J, the gap between germline ends came to 9 bases. Germline V CDR1 and CDR2: SQVTM, ANQGSEA. This CDR3 region has 13 residues. This CDR3 is CSVEVRANTEAFF. The CDR3 DNA sequence: TGCAGCGTTGAGGTCAGGGCGAACACTGAAGCTTTCTTT.

V and J are TRBV6-5 and TRBJ2-1, with D uncertain. V was cut by 6 bases and J by 8 bases, with 20 bases left in between. CDR3 length equals 15 residues. From germline, CDR1 is MNHEY and CDR2 SVGAGI. As DNA, the CDR3 is TGTGCCAGCAGCGGCGGAATGAAGTTTTTTGATGAGCAGTTCTTC. Translated, it gives CASSGGMKFFDEQFF.

As to this clone: Other nucleotide sequences in the sample specify the same CDR3. J is TRBJ2-5 and V is TRBV6-5, with D possibly being TRBD1 (6 bases). The V end was cut by 5 bases, the J end by 2 bases, with 9 bases between. The CDR3 extends over 13 amino acids. CDR1 and CDR2 from the germline V gene are MNHEY and SVGAGI. In DNA, the CDR3 is TGTGCCAGCAGTAGGACAGTGCAAGAGACCCAGTACTTC. Translation gives CASSRTVQETQYF.

The chain is built from TRBV7-9 and TRBJ2-5; tentatively, D is TRBD1 (5 bases). Germline V lookup: CDR1 SEHNR, CDR2 FQNEAQ (reference sequence). This CDR3 is 14 amino acids long. Trimming took 7 bases from V and 9 from J, leaving 21 bases between them. CDR3 amino acids: CASNPGQGSEAQYF. The CDR3, as DNA: TGTGCCAGCAACCCAGGTCAGGGATCTGAGGCCCAGTACTTC.

CDR3 in DNA: TGCGCCAGCAGCCAAGATGGGCGTTCCACCCTGGACAATGAGCAGTTCTTC. Amino acid sequence: CASSQDGRSTLDNEQFF. The J gene is TRBJ2-1, the V gene TRBV4-1; no clear D. The germline V gene has CDR1 MGHRA and CDR2 YSYEKL. This CDR3 spans 17 amino acids. The V end was cut by 0 bases, the J end by 5 bases, with 17 bases between.

The chain couples TRBV6-2 or TRBV6-3 to TRBJ2-7; 10 bases match TRBD1. J was trimmed by 2 bases and V by 4 bases; bases with no gene match: 5. The V gene's germline CDR1 is MNHEY and CDR2 SVGEGT. The CDR3 spans 15 residues. CDR3 loop: CASSFRTGGTYEQYF. Here the CDR3 DNA reads TGTGCCAGCAGTTTCCGGACAGGGGGGACCTACGAGCAGTACTTC.

This clone was observed once. The chain employs TRBV28 and TRBJ1-4; tentatively, D is TRBD1 (5 bases). Germline V gene data show CDR1 as MDHEN and CDR2 as SYDVKM. The CDR3 totals 15 residues. V was pared by 4 bases and J by 1 base, with 10 bases between. The CDR3 sequence: CASSSGQGTNEKLFF. CDR3 DNA: TGTGCCAGCAGTTCTGGGCAGGGAACTAATGAAAAACTGTTTTTT.

The rearrangement links TRBV28 to TRBJ2-2, with a tentative D call TRBD2 (5 bases). Germline CDR1 reads MDHEN; CDR2 reads SYDVKM. There are 13 residues in the CDR3. Deletions cut 6 bases from V and 6 bases from J, with 11 bases between. CDR3 amino acids: CASRLAGSGELFF. As DNA, the CDR3 is TGTGCCAGCAGACTTGCGGGTTCCGGGGAGCTGTTTTTT.

The V and J genes are TRBV7-3 and TRBJ2-7, with a tentative D call TRBD2 (6 bases). Trimming pared 0 bases from V and 5 bases from J, leaving 14 bases between. CDR3 size: 15 residues. Germline CDR1 SGHTA, CDR2 FQGTGA. The CDR3 bases are TGTGCCAGCAGCTTAACGCCGGAGGGAGGACACGAGCAGTACTTC. This translates into CASSLTPEGGHEQYF.

The chain links TRBV27 to TRBJ1-2; tentative D call: TRBD1 (6 bases). The CDR3 runs to 13 residues. Deletions cut 3 bases from V and 6 bases from J, with 11 bases between. Germline values: CDR1 MNHEY, CDR2 SMNVEV (reference sequence). The CDR3 DNA follows: TGTGCCAGCAGTTTTCAAGGGGGTCATGGCTACACCTTC. Amino acid sequence: CASSFQGGHGYTF.

The chain has TRBV7-2 and TRBJ1-1, with D unclear. The CDR3 covers 15 residues. V lost 1 base and J 5 bases, leaving 14 bases between the germline ends. Germline V CDR1 and CDR2: SGHTA, FQGNSA. The CDR3 DNA reads as TGTGCCAGCAGCTTAGTGGCGGCCCAAGGAACTGAAGCTTTCTTT. This encodes CASSLVAAQGTEAFF.

The rearrangement links TRBV10-3 to TRBJ1-5, with unresolved D. The CDR3 runs to 14 residues. The germline V gene encodes CDR1 ENHRY and CDR2 SYGVKD. Trimming removed 4 bases from V and 7 bases from J, with 14 bases in between. As DNA, the CDR3 is TGTGCCATCAGTGTTGGCGCGGAGGGACAGCCCCAGCATTTT. Protein: CAISVGAEGQPQHF.

This clone was counted a single time. This chain uses TRBV12-5 with TRBJ1-5, with D possibly matching TRBD1 (6 bases). Between the trimmed V and J ends, which lost 6 bases and 4 bases, there was a span of 10 bases. Germline CDR1 reads LGHNT; CDR2 reads FRNRAP. The CDR3 is 13 amino acids. CDR3 nucleotides: TGTGCTAGTGGATCAGGGGTAAATCAGCCCCAGCATTTT. Encoded protein: CASGSGVNQPQHF.